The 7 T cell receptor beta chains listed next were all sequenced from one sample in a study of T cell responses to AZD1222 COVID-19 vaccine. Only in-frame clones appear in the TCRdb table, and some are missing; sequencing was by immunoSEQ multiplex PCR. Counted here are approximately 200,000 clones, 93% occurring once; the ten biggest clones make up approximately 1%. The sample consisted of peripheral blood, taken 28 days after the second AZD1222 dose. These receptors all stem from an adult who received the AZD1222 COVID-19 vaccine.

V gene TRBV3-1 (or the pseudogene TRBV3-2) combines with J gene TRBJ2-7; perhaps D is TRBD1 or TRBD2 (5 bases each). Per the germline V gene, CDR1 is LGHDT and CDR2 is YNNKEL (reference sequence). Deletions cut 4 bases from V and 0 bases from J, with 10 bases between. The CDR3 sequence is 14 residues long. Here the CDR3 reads CASSPGTTSYEQYF. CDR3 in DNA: TGTGCCAGCAGCCCGGGGACGACCTCCTACGAGCAGTACTTC.

The CDR3, as DNA: TGTGCCAGCAGTTACGTGGGAAGGGAAGCTTTCTTT. Amino acid sequence: CASSYVGREAFF. This chain connects TRBV6-2 or TRBV6-3 to TRBJ1-1; D is uncertain. Trimming removed 2 bases from V and 8 bases from J, with 9 bases in between. Germline V gene sequence: CDR1 MNHEY, CDR2 SVGEGT. This CDR3 is built from 12 residues.

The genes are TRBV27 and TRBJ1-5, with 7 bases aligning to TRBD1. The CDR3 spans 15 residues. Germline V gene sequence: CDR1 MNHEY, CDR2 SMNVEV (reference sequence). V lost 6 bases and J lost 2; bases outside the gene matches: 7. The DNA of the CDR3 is TGTGCCAGCAGAAGTCGACAGGGACGCAATCAGCCCCAGCATTTT. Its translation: CASRSRQGRNQPQHF.

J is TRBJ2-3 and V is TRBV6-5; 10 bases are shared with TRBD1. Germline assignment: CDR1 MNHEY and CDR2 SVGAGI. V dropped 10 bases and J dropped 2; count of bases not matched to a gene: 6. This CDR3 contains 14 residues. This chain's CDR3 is CATGQGVNTDTQYF. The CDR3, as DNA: TGTGCCACCGGACAGGGGGTTAACACAGATACGCAGTATTTT.

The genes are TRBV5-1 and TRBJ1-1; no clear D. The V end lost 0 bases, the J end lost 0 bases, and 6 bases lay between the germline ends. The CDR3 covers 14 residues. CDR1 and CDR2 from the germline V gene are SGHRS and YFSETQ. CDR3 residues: CASSLDGMNTEAFF. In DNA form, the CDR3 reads TGCGCCAGCAGCTTGGACGGCATGAACACTGAAGCTTTCTTT.

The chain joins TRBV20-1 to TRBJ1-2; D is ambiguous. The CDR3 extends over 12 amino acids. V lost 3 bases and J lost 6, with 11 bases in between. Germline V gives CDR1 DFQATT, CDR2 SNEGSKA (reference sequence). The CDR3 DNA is TGCAGTGCTAGTAGCGGGGAGAATGGCTACACCTTC. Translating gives CSASSGENGYTF.

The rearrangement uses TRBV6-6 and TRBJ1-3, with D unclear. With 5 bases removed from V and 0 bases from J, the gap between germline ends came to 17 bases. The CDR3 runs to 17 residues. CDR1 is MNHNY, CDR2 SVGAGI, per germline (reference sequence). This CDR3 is CASSRTQRTTSGNTIYF. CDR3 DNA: TGTGCCAGCAGTCGTACACAGCGAACTACCTCTGGAAACACCATATATTTT.